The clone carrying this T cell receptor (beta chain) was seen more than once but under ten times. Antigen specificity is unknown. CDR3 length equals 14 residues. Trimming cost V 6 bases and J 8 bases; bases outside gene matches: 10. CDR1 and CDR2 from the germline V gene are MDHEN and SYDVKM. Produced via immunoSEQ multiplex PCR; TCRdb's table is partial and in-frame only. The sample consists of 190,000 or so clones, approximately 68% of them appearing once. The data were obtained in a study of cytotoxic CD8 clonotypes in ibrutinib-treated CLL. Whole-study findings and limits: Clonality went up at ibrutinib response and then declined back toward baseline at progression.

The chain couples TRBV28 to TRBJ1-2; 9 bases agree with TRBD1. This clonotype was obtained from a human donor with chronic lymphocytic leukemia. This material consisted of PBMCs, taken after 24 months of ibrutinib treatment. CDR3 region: CASREMGQGSGYTF. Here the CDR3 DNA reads TGTGCCAGCAGGGAGATGGGACAGGGAAGCGGCTACACCTTC.